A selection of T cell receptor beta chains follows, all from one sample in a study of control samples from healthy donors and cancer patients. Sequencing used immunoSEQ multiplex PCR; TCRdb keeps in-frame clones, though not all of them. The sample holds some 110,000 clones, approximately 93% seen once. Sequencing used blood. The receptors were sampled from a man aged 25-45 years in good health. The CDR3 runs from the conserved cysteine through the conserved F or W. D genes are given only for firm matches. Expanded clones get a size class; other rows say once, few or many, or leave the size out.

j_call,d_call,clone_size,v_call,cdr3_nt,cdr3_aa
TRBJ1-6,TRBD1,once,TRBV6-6,TGTGCCAGCACCAAAAATCCCCGACAGGGCGCTGCACCCCTCCACTTT,CASTKNPRQGAAPLHF
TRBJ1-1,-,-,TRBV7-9,TGTGCCAGCAGCTTAGGGTTTGGGGGTAGGGGTGAAGCTTTCTTT,CASSLGFGGRGEAFF
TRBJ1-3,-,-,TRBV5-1,TGCGCCAGCAGCTTGGGTGAGTCTGGAAACACCATATATTTT,CASSLGESGNTIYF
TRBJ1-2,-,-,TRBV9,TGTGCCAGCAGCGTAGGGGGCTCTGGCTACACCTTC,CASSVGGSGYTF
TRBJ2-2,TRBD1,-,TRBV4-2,TGTGCCAGCGGGTTACAGGGGGGCGGGACCGGGGAGCTGTTTTTT,CASGLQGGGTGELFF
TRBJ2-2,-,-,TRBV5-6,TGTGCCAGCAGCTTGCGGGGGCCCCTCCCCGGGGAGCTGTTTTTT,CASSLRGPLPGELFF
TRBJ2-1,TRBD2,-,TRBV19,TGTGCCAGTACGTACAGCGGGGGGGCCCTCAATGAGCAGTTCTTC,CASTYSGGALNEQFF
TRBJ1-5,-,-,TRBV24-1,TGTGCCACCAGTGATCAAGGACTCACCAATCAGCCCCAGCATTTT,CATSDQGLTNQPQHF
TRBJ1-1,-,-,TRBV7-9,TGTGCCAGCAGCCTACTCCCACGGGATGAAGCTTTCTTT,CASSLLPRDEAFF
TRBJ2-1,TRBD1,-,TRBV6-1,TGTGCCAGCAGTGCCGCCGGTTCCGGGACAGGGGGATACAATGAGCAGTTCTTC,CASSAAGSGTGGYNEQFF
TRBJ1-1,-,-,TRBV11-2,TGTGCCAGCAGCTTATTGTTAACGAACACTGAAGCTTTCTTT,CASSLLLTNTEAFF
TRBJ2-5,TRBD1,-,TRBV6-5,TGTGCCAGCAGTTACTCTCCCGGACAGGGGCGAAAGACCCAGTACTTC,CASSYSPGQGRKTQYF
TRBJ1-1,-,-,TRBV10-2,TGCGCCAGCAGTGGAATCACAGTTGAAGCTTTCTTT,CASSGITVEAFF
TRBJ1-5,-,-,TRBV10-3,TGTGCCATCAGTGATTCCCGGGCCGGTGGCAATCAGCCCCAGCATTTT,CAISDSRAGGNQPQHF
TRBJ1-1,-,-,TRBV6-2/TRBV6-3,TGTGCCAGCAGTTACAGGGGCGCGGCTTTCTTT,CASSYRGAAFF
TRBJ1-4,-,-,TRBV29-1,TGCAGCGTCGCCAGGGATTTTAATGAAAAACTGTTTTTT,CSVARDFNEKLFF
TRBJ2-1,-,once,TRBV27,TGTGCCAGCGGTCGGGGAGCCTACAATGAGCAGTTCTTC,CASGRGAYNEQFF
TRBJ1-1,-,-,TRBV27,TGTGCCAGCAGCCCAATCGGGGGTAGCGCAACGGCTTTCTTT,CASSPIGGSATAFF
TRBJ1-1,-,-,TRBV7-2,TGTGCCAGCACCCGGACAGCGAGGAACACTGAAGCTTTCTTT,CASTRTARNTEAFF
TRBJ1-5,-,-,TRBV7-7,TGTGCCAGCAGCTTTCCCGCCAGAGGGAGCAATCAGCCCCAGCATTTT,CASSFPARGSNQPQHF
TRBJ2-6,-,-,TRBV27,TGTGCCAGCGAGGGAAAGGGAGAATCTGGGGCCAACGTCCTGACTTTC,CASEGKGESGANVLTF
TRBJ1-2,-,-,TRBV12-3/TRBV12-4,TGTGCCAGCAGCCCGGGGACTGACTATGGCTACACCTTC,CASSPGTDYGYTF
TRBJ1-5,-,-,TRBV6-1,TGTGCCAGCAGTGAAGCAAGGGCCGGTCAGCCCCAGCATTTT,CASSEARAGQPQHF
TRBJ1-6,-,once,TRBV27,TGTGCCAGCAGTCTCAGGGCTAGCGCCTATAATTCACCCCTCCACTTT,CASSLRASAYNSPLHF
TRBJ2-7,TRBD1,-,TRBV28,TGTGCCAGCAGGCTCCCGGGACAGGGGTCCTTCTACGAGCAGTACTTC,CASRLPGQGSFYEQYF
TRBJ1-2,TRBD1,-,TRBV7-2,TGTGCCAGCAGCTTAGGGCAGGGGGCGGAGGATGGCTACACCTTC,CASSLGQGAEDGYTF
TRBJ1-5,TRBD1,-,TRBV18,TGTGCCAGCTCACTCGACAGGGGGGTCAATCAGCCCCAGCATTTT,CASSLDRGVNQPQHF
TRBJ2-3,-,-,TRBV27,TGTGCCAGCAGTTTATTGGGGAGATCTAGCACAGATACGCAGTATTTT,CASSLLGRSSTDTQYF
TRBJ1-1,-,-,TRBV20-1,TGCAGTGCTAGTTATGGGGGCGTACGGACTGAAGCTTTCTTT,CSASYGGVRTEAFF
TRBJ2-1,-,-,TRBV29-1,TGCAGCGTTGTTCCCCCCCACAAATACAATGAGCAGTTCTTC,CSVVPPHKYNEQFF
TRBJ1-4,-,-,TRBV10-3,TGTGCCATCAGTGAGTCAAGGGCCGCTAATGAAAAACTGTTTTTT,CAISESRAANEKLFF
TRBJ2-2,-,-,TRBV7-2,TGTGCCAGCAGCTTCGCGGGCCGAGGGGGGGGCAAGGCCGGGGAGCTGTTTTTT,CASSFAGRGGGKAGELFF
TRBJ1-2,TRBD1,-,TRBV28,TGTGCCAGCAGTTCGCAGAGCCAGGGGGCTGGTAACTATGGCTACACCTTC,CASSSQSQGAGNYGYTF
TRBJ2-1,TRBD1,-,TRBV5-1,TGCGCCAGCAGTCTTGAATGGGACAGGGATTACAATGAGCAGTTCTTC,CASSLEWDRDYNEQFF
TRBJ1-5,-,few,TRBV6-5,TGTGCCAGCAGTTACTCCACAGGGAGCAATCAGCCCCAGCATTTT,CASSYSTGSNQPQHF
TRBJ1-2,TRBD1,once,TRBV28,TGTGCCAGCGGAACGGCCGGGACAGTAGGCGGCTACACCTTC,CASGTAGTVGGYTF
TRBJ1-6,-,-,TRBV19,TGTGCCAGTAGTACTCAGGGTGGGAGAAACTCACCCCTCCACTTT,CASSTQGGRNSPLHF
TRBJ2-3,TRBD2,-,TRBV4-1,TGCGCCAGCAGCCCCGCCGGGACTATCTTCACAGATACGCAGTATTTT,CASSPAGTIFTDTQYF
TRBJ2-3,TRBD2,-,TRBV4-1,TGCGCCAGCAGCCAACACATAGCGGGGGGGCCCTATGAAAATACGCAGTATTTT,CASSQHIAGGPYENTQYF
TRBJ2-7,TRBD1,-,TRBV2,TGTGCCAGCAGTGAAGCTGGCAGGGGGTGGGGAAGCTCCTACGAGCAGTACTTC,CASSEAGRGWGSSYEQYF
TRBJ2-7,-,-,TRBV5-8,TGTGCCAGCAGCCGGGGCGGGACCCTCTACGAGCAGTACTTC,CASSRGGTLYEQYF